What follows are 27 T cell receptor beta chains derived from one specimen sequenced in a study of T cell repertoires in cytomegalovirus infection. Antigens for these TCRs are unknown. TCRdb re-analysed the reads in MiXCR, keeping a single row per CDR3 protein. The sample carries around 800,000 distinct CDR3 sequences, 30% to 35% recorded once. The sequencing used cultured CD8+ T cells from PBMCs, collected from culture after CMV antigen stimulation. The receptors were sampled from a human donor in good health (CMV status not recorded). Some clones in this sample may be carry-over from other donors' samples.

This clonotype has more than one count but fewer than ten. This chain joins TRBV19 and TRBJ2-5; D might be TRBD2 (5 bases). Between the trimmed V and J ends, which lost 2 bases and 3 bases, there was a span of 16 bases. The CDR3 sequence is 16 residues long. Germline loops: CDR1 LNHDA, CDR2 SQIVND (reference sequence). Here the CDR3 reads CASSIKGLSREETQYF. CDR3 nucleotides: TGTGCCAGTAGTATAAAAGGACTCTCAAGGGAAGAGACCCAGTACTTC. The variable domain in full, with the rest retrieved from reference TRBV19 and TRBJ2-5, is DGGITQSPKYLFRKEGQNVTLSCEQNLNHDAMYWYRQDPGQGLRLIYYSQIVNDFQKGDIAEGYSVSREKKESFPLTVTSAQKNPTAFYLCASSIKGLSREETQYFGPGTRLLVL.

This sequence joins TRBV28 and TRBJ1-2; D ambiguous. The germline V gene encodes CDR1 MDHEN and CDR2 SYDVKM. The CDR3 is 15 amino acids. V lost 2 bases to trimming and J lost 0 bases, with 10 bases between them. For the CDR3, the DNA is TGTGCCAGCAGTTTAAATCCCGGGTCTAACTATGGCTACACCTTC. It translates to CASSLNPGSNYGYTF.

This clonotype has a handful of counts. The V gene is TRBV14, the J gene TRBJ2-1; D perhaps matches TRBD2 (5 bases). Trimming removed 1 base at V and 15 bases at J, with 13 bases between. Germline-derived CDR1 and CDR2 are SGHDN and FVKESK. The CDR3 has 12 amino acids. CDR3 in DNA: TGTGCCAGCAGCCAAGGCCCGGGAAAGGCGTTCTTC. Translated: CASSQGPGKAFF.

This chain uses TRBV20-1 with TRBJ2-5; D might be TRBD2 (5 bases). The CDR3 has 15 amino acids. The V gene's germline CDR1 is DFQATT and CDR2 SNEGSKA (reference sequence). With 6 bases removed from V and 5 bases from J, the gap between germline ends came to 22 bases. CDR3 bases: TGCAGTGCCATTAGTAGGCAGGACGGCGGGGAGACCCAGTACTTC. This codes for CSAISRQDGGETQYF.

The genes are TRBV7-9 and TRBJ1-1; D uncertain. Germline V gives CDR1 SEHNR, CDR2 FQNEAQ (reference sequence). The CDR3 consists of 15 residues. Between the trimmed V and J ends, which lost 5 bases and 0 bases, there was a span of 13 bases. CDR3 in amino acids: CASSVSGLMNTEAFF. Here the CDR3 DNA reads TGTGCCAGCAGCGTCTCGGGCCTCATGAACACTGAAGCTTTCTTT.

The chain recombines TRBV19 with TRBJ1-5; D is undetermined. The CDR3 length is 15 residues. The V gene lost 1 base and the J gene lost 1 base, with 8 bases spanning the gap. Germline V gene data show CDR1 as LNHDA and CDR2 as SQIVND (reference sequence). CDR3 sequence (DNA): TGTGCCAGTAGTATAGTACCCCAGAGCAATCAGCCCCAGCATTTT. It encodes CASSIVPQSNQPQHF.

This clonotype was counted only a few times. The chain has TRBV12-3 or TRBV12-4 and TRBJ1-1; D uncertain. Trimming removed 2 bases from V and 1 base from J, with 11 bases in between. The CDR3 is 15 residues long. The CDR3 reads CASSLPRQQNTEAFF. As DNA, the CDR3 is TGTGCCAGCAGTTTACCGCGCCAGCAGAACACTGAAGCTTTCTTT.

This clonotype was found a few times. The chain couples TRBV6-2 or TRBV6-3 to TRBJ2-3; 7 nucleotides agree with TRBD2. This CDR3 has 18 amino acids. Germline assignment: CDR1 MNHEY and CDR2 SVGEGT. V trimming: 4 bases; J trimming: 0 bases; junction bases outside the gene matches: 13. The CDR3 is CASSSISPGGTSTDTQYF. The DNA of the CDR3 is TGTGCCAGCAGTTCTATATCTCCCGGGGGGACTAGCACAGATACGCAGTATTTT.

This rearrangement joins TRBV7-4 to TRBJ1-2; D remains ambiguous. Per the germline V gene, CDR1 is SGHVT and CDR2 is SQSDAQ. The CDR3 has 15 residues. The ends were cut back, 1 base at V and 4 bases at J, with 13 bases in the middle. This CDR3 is CASSLDAAAVYGYTF. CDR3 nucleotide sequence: TGTGCCAGCAGCTTAGACGCCGCGGCTGTCTATGGCTACACCTTC.

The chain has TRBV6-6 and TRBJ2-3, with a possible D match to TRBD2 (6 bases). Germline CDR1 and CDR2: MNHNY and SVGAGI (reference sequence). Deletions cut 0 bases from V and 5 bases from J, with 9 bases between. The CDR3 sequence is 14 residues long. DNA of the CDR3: TGTGCCAGCAGTTACTCGTCCGGGGGAGATACGCAGTATTTT. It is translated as CASSYSSGGDTQYF.

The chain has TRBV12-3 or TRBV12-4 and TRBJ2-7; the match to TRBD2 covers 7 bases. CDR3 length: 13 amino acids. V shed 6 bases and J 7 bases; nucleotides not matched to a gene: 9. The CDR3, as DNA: TGTGCCAGCAGCAGGGAGGGGACGGAAGAGCAGTACTTC. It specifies CASSREGTEEQYF.

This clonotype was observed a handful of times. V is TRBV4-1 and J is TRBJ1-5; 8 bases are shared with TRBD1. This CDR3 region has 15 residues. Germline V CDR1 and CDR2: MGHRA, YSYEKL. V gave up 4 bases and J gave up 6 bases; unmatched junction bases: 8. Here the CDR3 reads CASSLVQGGGQPQHF. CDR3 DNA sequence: TGCGCCAGCAGCCTAGTACAGGGGGGGGGTCAGCCCCAGCATTTT.

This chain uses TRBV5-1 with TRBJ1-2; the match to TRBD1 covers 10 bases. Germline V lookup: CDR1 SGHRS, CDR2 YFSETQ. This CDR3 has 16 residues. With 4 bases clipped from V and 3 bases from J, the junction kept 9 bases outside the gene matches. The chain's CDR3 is CASSAFRDRGDYGYTF. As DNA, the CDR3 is TGCGCCAGCAGCGCGTTCCGGGACAGGGGCGACTATGGCTACACCTTC.

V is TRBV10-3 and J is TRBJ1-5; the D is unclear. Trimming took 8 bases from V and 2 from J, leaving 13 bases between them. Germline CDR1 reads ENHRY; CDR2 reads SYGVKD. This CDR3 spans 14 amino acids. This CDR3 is CAIGEMMGNQPQHF. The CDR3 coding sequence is TGTGCCATCGGGGAAATGATGGGCAATCAGCCCCAGCATTTT.

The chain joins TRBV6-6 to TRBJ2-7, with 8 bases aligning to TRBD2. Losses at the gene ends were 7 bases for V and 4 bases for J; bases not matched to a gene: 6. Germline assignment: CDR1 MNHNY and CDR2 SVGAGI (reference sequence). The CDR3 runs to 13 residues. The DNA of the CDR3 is TGTGCCAGCACCGGGGGGGCGGGGTACGAGCAGTACTTC. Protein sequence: CASTGGAGYEQYF.

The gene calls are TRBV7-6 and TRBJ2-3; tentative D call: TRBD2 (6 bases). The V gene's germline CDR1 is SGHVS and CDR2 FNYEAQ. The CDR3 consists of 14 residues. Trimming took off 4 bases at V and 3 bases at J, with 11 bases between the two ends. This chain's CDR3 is CASSWGSGTDTQYF. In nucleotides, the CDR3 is TGTGCCAGCAGCTGGGGGAGCGGGACAGATACGCAGTATTTT.

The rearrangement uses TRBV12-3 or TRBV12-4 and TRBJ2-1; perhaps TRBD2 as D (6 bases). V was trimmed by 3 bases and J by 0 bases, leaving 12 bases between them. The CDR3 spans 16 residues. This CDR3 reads CASSFIDGSSYNEQFF. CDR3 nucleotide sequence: TGTGCCAGCAGTTTTATCGACGGGAGCTCCTACAATGAGCAGTTCTTC.

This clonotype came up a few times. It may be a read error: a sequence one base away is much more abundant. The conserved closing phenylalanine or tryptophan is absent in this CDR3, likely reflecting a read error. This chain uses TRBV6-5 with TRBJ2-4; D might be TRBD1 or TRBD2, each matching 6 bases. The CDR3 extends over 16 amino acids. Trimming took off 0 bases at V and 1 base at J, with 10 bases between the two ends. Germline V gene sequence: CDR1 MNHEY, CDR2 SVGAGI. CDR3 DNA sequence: TGTGCCAGCAGTTACTCGGGGGGCTTGGCCAAAAACATTCAGTACTCC. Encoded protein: CASSYSGGLAKNIQYS.

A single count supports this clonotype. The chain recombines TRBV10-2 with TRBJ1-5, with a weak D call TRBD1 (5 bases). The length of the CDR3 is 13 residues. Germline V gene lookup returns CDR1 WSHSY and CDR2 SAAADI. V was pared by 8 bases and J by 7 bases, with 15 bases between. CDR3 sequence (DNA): TGCGCCAGCCTGAGGGACGCCGGCCAGCCCCAGCATTTT. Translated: CASLRDAGQPQHF.

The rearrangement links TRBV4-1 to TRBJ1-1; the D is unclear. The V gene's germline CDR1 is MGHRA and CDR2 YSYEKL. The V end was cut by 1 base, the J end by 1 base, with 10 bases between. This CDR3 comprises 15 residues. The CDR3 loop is CASSQAAVPNTEAFF. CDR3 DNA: TGCGCCAGCAGCCAAGCGGCGGTCCCGAACACTGAAGCTTTCTTT.

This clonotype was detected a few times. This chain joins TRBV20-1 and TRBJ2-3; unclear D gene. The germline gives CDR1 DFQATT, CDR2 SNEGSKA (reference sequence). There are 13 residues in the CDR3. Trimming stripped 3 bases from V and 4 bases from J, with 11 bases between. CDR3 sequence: CSARLKWADTQYF. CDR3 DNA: TGCAGTGCTAGGCTAAAATGGGCAGATACGCAGTATTTT.

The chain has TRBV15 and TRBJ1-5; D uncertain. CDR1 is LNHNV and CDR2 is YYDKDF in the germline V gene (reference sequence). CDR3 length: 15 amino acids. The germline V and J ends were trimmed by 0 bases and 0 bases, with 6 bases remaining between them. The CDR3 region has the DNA TGTGCCACCAGCAGAGATCGGGCTAGCAATCAGCCCCAGCATTTT. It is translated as CATSRDRASNQPQHF.

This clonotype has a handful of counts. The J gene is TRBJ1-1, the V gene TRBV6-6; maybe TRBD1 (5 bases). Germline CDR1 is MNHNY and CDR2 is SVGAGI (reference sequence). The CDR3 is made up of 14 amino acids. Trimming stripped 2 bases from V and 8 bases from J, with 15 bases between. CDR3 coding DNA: TGTGCCAGCAGTTACGCGGGACGGCCAGGGGAAGCTTTCTTT. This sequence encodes CASSYAGRPGEAFF.

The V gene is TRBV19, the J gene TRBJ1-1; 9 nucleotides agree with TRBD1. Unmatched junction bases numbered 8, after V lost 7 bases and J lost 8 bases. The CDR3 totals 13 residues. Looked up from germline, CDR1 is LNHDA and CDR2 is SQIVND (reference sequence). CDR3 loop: CASIKQGAFEAFF. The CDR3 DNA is TGTGCCAGTATCAAACAGGGGGCGTTCGAAGCTTTCTTT.

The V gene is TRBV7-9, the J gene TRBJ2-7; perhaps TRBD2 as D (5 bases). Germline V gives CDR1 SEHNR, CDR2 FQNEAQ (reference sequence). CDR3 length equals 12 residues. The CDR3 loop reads CASSSTEGEQYV. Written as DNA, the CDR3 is TGTGCCAGCAGCTCCACCGAGGGCGAGCAATACGTC.

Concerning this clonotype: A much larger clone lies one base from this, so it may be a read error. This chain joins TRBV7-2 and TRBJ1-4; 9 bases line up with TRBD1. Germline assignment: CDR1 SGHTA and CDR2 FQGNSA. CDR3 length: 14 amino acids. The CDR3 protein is CASTNRGLNEKLLF. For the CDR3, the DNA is TGTGCCAGCACAAACAGGGGGCTTAATGAAAAACTGCTTTTT.

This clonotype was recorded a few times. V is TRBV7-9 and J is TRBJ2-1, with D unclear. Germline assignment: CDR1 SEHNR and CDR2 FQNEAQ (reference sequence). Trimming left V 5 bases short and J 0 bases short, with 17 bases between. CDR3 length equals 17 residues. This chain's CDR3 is CASSTTQAFSSYNEQFF. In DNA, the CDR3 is TGTGCCAGCAGCACGACCCAAGCGTTCAGCTCCTACAATGAGCAGTTCTTC.